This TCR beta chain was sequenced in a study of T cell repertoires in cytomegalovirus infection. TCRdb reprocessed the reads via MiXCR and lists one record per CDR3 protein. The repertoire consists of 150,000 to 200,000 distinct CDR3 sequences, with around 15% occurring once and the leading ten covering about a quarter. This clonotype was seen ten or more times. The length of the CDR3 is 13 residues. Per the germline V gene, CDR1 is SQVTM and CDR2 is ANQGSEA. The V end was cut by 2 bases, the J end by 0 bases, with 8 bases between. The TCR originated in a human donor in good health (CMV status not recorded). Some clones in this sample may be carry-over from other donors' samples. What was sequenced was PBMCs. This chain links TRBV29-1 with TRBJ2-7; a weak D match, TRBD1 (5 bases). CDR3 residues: CSVERQGSYEQYF. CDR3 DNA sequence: TGCAGCGTTGAACGGCAGGGCTCCTACGAGCAGTACTTC.